This T cell receptor (beta chain) comes out of a study of T-cell reconstitution after alpha-beta-depleted transplantation in children. Preparation of the TCRbeta library involved a method that used unique molecular identifiers. Each CDR3 protein gets one entry after TCRdb re-called the PCR reads with MiXCR. This repertoire shows around 530,000 distinct CDR3 sequences, 30% to 35% found once; its top ten account for 2% to 3%. This CDR3 region has 12 residues. This clonotype was seen a few times. One end of the junction is discordant with germline, which a read error may explain. The chain carries TRBV12-3 or TRBV12-4 and TRBJ2-1; the D gene is possibly TRBD1 (6 bases). This material consisted of PBMCs from the stem cell graft donor, taken from the stem cell graft. The TCR originated in a human donor who donated a stem cell graft to a child with aplastic anemia. The CDR3 here is CASSSQGNAELF. The DNA of the CDR3 is TGTGCCAGCAGTAGTCAGGGGAACGCCGAACTCTTC.